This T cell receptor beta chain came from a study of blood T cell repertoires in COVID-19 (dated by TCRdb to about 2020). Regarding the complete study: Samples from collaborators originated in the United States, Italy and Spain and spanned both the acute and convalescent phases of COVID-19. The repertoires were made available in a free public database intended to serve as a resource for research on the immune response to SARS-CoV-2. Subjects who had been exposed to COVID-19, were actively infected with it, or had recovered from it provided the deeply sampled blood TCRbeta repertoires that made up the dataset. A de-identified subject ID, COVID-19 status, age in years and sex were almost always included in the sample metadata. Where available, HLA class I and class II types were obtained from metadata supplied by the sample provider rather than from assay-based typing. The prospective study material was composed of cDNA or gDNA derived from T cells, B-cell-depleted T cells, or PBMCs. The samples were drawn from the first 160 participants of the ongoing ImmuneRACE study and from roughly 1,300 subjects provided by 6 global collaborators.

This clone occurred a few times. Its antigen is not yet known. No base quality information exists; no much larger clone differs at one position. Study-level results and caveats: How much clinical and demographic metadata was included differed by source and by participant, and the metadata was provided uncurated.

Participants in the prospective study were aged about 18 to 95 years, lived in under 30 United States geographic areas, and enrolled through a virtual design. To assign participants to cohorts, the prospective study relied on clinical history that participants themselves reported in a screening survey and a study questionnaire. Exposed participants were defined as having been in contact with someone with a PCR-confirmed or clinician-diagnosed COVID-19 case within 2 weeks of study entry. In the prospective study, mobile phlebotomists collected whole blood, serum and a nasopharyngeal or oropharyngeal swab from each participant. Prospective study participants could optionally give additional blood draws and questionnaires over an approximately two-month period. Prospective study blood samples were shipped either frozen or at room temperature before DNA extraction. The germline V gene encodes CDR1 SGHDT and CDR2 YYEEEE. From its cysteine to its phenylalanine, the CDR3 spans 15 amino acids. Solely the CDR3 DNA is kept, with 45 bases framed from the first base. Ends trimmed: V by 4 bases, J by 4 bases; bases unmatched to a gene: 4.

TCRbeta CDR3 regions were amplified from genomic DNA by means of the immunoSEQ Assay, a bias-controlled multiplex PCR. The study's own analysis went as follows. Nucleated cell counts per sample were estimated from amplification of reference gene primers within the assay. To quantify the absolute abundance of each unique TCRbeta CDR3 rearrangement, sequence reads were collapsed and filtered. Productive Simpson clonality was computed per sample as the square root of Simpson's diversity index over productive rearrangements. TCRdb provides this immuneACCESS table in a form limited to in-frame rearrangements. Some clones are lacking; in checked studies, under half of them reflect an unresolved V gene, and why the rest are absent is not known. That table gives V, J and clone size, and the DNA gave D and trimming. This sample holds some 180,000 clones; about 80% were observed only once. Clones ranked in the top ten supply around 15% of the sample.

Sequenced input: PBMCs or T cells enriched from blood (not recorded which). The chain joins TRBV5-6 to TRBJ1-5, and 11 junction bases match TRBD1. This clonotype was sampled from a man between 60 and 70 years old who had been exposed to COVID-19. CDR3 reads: CASSPDRGLNQPQHF. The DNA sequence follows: TGTGCCAGCAGCCCGGACAGGGGGCTGAATCAGCCCCAGCATTTT.